This TCR beta chain was sequenced for a study of blood T cell repertoires in COVID-19. Between the trimmed V and J ends, which lost 3 bases and 10 bases, there was a span of 12 bases. The CDR3 covers 12 residues. Germline CDR1 reads SEHNR; CDR2 reads FQNEAQ (reference sequence). Sequencing was performed with immunoSEQ multiplex PCR; in TCRdb, only in-frame clones are kept and a portion is missing. The top ten hold approximately 2.5% of the sample, which has fewer than 350,000 clones, roughly 93% seen once. Sequencing used PBMCs or T cells enriched from blood (not recorded which). The V call is TRBV7-9, the J call TRBJ1-2, with D possibly matching TRBD1 (6 bases). This clonotype originated in a woman aged 40 to 49 with acute COVID-19. CDR3 bases: TGTGCCAGCAGCTTTGCAGGGGATGTCTACACCTTC. Translation gives CASSFAGDVYTF.